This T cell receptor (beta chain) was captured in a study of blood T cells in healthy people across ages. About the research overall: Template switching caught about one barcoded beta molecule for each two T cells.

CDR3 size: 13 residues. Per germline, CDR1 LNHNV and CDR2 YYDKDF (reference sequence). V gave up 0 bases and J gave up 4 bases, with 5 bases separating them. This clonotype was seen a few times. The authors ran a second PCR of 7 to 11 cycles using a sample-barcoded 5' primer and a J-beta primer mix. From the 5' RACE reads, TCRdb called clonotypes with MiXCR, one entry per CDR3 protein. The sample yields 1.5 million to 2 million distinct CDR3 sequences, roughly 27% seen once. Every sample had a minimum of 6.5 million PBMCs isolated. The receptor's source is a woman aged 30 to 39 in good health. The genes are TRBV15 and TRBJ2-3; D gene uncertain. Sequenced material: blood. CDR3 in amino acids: CATSRDSADTQYF. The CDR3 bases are TGTGCCACCAGCAGAGATTCAGCAGATACGCAGTATTTT.